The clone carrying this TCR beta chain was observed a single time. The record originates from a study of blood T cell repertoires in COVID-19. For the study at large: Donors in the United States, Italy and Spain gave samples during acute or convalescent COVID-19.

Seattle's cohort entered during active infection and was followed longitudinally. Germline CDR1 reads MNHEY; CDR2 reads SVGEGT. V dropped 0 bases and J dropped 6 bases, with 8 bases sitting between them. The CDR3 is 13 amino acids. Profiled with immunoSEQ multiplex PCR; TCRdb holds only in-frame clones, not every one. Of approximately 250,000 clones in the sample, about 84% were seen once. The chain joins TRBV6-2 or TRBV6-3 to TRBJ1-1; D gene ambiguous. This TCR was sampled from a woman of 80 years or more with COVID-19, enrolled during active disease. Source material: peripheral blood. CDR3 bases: TGTGCCAGCAGTTACTCCCAGTTCGCTGAAGCTTTCTTT. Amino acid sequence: CASSYSQFAEAFF.